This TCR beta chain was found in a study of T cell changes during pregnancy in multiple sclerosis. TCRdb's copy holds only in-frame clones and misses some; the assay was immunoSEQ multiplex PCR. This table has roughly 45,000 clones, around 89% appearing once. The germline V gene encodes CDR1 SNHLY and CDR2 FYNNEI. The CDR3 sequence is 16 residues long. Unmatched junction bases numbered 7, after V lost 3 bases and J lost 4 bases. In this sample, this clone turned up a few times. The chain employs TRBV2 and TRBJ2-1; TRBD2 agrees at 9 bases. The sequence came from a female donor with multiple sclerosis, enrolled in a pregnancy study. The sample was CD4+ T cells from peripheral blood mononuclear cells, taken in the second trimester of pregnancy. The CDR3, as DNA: TGTGCCAGCAGTGAGGTTAGACTAGCGGTTTACAATGAGCAGTTCTTC. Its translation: CASSEVRLAVYNEQFF.